The rows below give T cell receptor beta chains drawn from one sample of a study of T-cell memory formation after mild COVID-19. Via MiXCR, TCRdb re-called the 5' RACE reads, giving one row per CDR3 protein. The sample records fewer than 400,000 distinct CDR3 sequences, over 10% being singletons. What was sequenced was PBMCs or a T cell subset sorted from them (not recorded which). Receptors were obtained from a man aged 18 to 29 who had mild COVID-19 (a few samples of this study predate the infection). Cell type and time point are not known. Each CDR3 is given with its conserved first and last residue. The D gene is left open where the match is weak. Only some rows state a clone size, as once, few, many or a class for expanded clones.

>-|TRBV6-2/TRBV6-3|TRBJ1-5|-
CASSSYEGGLGSNQPQHF
TGTGCCAGCAGTAGTTACGAAGGCGGCCTGGGTAGCAATCAGCCCCAGCATTTT
>-|TRBV20-1|TRBJ2-3|-
CSARHPVTLDTQYF
TGCAGTGCTAGACACCCGGTGACTCTAGATACGCAGTATTTT
>TRBD1|TRBV4-3|TRBJ2-3|-
CASSHGTGGSTDTQYF
TGCGCCAGCAGCCATGGGACAGGGGGGAGCACAGATACGCAGTATTTT
>TRBD2|TRBV29-1|TRBJ2-5|-
CSATAGSGETQYF
TGCAGCGCGACAGCGGGGAGTGGAGAGACCCAGTACTTC
>TRBD1|TRBV9|TRBJ1-2|few
CASSVEGGGIVGYTF
TGTGCCAGCAGCGTAGAAGGAGGGGGCATCGTCGGCTACACCTTC
>TRBD1|TRBV5-5|TRBJ2-2|few
CASSFQDRDTGELFF
TGTGCCAGCAGCTTTCAGGACAGGGATACCGGGGAGCTGTTTTTT
>TRBD1|TRBV7-2|TRBJ1-1|-
CASSSTGAFF
TGTGCCAGCAGCTCGACAGGGGCATTCTTT
>-|TRBV7-3|TRBJ2-5|-
CASSPDGEVRTQYF
TGTGCCAGCAGCCCCGACGGAGAGGTCAGGACCCAGTACTTC
>-|TRBV3-1|TRBJ1-3|few
CASSQGAGNTIYF
TGTGCCAGCAGCCAAGGAGCGGGAAACACCATATATTTT
>-|TRBV5-1|TRBJ2-7|-
CASRWTLGPYEQYF
TGCGCCAGCCGTTGGACCCTCGGACCCTACGAGCAGTACTTC
>-|TRBV7-9|TRBJ2-7|few
CASSLGGAAFEQYF
TGTGCCAGCAGCTTAGGAGGAGCGGCTTTCGAGCAGTACTTC
>TRBD1|TRBV7-8|TRBJ2-7|-
CASSPVTGGEEYF
TGTGCCAGCAGCCCCGTGACAGGGGGGGAGGAGTACTTC
>-|TRBV2|TRBJ2-5|few
CARNTQETQYF
TGTGCCAGAAACACCCAAGAGACCCAGTACTTC
>-|TRBV7-9|TRBJ2-6|-
CASSSIPRRSGANVLTF
TGTGCCAGCAGCTCTATCCCCCGTCGATCTGGGGCCAACGTCCTGACTTTC
>TRBD2|TRBV5-1|TRBJ2-3|few
CASSLELAGAMDTQYF
TGCGCCAGCAGCCTGGAATTAGCGGGGGCGATGGATACGCAGTATTTT
>-|TRBV7-2|TRBJ1-1|few
CASSSIRYTEAFF
TGTGCCAGCAGCTCCATCCGCTACACTGAAGCTTTCTTT
>TRBD1|TRBV28|TRBJ1-6|-
CASRRQGFHNSPLHF
TGTGCCAGCAGGAGACAGGGTTTCCATAATTCACCCCTCCACTTT
>TRBD1|TRBV7-2|TRBJ2-7|-
CASSLSLGQGYEQYF
TGTGCCAGCAGCTTAAGTTTGGGACAGGGATACGAGCAGTACTTC
>-|TRBV4-1|TRBJ2-5|-
CASSRTLYQETQYF
TGCGCCAGCAGCCGCACCCTGTACCAAGAGACCCAGTACTTC
>-|TRBV4-1|TRBJ2-7|-
CASSQGVLSYEQYF
TGCGCCAGCAGCCAAGGCGTCCTCTCCTACGAGCAGTACTTC
>-|TRBV12-5|TRBJ1-5|-
CASGDAGASQPQHF
TGTGCTAGTGGTGATGCAGGGGCTAGCCAGCCCCAGCATTTT
>TRBD1|TRBV5-1|TRBJ1-1|few
CASSSYRTGRSEAFF
TGCGCCAGCAGCTCTTACCGGACAGGGAGGAGTGAAGCTTTCTTT
>-|TRBV11-1|TRBJ1-1|-
CASSRRRTMNTEAFF
TGTGCCAGCAGCCGACGGAGGACAATGAACACTGAAGCTTTCTTT
>TRBD2|TRBV6-2/TRBV6-3|TRBJ2-1|few
CASRKAGDNEQFF
TGTGCCAGCAGAAAAGCGGGGGACAATGAGCAGTTCTTC
>-|TRBV5-4|TRBJ2-5|-
CASSWGRDFQYF
TGTGCCAGCAGCTGGGGCCGGGACTTCCAGTACTTC